Shown below are 9 T cell receptor beta chains from a single sample sequenced in a study of blood T cells in healthy people across ages. Through a sample-barcoded 5' primer and a J-beta primer mix, a second PCR was run for roughly 7 to 11 cycles. From the 5' RACE reads, TCRdb called clonotypes with MiXCR, one entry per CDR3 protein. The sample consists of 1.5 million to 2 million distinct CDR3 sequences, about 32% of them appearing once. The sequencing sample was made of blood. The source of these receptors is a woman under 40 in good health.

This sequence joins TRBV20-1 and TRBJ2-1; 9 nucleotides line up with TRBD2. The CDR3 sequence is 16 residues long. V shed 2 bases, J shed 5 bases, and the junction held 10 bases outside the gene matches. Germline CDR1 is DFQATT and CDR2 is SNEGSKA (reference sequence). The CDR3 bases are TGCAGTGCTAGACAGCGGGGTCTAGCGGGGAACAATGAGCAGTTCTTC. Translating it yields CSARQRGLAGNNEQFF.

This sequence joins TRBV7-9 and TRBJ2-3; tentatively, D is TRBD2 (6 bases). CDR3 length: 15 residues. V lost 1 base to trimming and J lost 4 bases, with 12 bases between them. Germline CDR1 SEHNR, CDR2 FQNEAQ (reference sequence). The CDR3 sequence: CASSLGDGEADTQYF. For the CDR3, the DNA is TGTGCCAGCAGCTTAGGCGACGGGGAGGCAGATACGCAGTATTTT. Variable domain in full (rest from reference TRBV7-9 and TRBJ2-3): DTGVSQNPRHKITKRGQNVTFRCDPISEHNRLYWYRQTLGQGPEFLTYFQNEAQLEKSRLLSDRFSAERPKGSFSTLEIQRTEQGDSAMYLCASSLGDGEADTQYFGPGTRLTVL.

The CDR3 coding sequence is TGCAGTGCTAGAGGGGGAGGGCCCGCAGATACGCAGTATTTT. Its protein is CSARGGGPADTQYF. The chain links TRBV20-1 to TRBJ2-3, with 7 bases that match TRBD2. V was pared by 1 base and J by 4 bases, with 5 bases of the junction left unmatched. This CDR3 spans 14 amino acids. Germline V lookup: CDR1 DFQATT, CDR2 SNEGSKA (reference sequence).

The chain carries TRBV27 and TRBJ2-5, with 9 positions matching TRBD1. TRBJ2-7 explains the end of the DNA better; the J call may be wrong. Germline CDR1 MNHEY, CDR2 SMNVEV (reference sequence). The CDR3 sequence is 14 residues long. The DNA of the CDR3 is TGTGCCAGCAGTCTACAGGGGGCCAACTACGAGCAGTACTTC. Translation: CASSLQGANYEQYF.

Notes on this clonotype: A single base separates this from a much larger clone, so it may be a read error. CDR3 loop: CASRKDRSSYEQYF. CDR3 sequence (DNA): TGTGCCAGCAGGAAGGACAGGAGCTCCTACGAGCAGTACTTC. The chain recombines TRBV28 with TRBJ2-7; 7 positions match TRBD1. Germline trimming cut 6 bases from V and 0 bases from J; bases unmatched to any gene: 5. The CDR3 has 14 residues. The germline V gene encodes CDR1 MDHEN and CDR2 SYDVKM.

This clonotype was seen a handful of times. The rearrangement uses TRBV11-1 and TRBJ2-7, with TRBD1 identical over 7 bases. The V and J ends lost 3 bases and 1 base, in that order; junction bases with no gene match: 9. The CDR3 loop spans 16 amino acids. Germline CDR1 is SGHAT and CDR2 is FQDESV (reference sequence). In nucleotides, the CDR3 is TGTGCCAGCAGCTTCGGGGAAGGGGGCCGTTCCTACGAGCAGTACTTC. Its protein product is CASSFGEGGRSYEQYF.

The chain couples TRBV4-2 to TRBJ2-3; the match to TRBD2 covers 12 bases. CDR1 and CDR2 (germline): LGHNA, YNFKEQ. This CDR3 region has 18 residues. Unmatched junction bases numbered 6, after V lost 1 base and J lost 1 base. This CDR3 is CASSQGLAGGQGTDTQYF. CDR3 nucleotide sequence: TGTGCCAGCAGCCAAGGTCTAGCGGGGGGGCAAGGCACAGATACGCAGTATTTT.

CDR3 protein: CASQMDPGVVETQYF. In nucleotides, the CDR3 is TGCGCCAGCCAAATGGACCCAGGGGTAGTCGAGACCCAGTACTTC. The J gene is TRBJ2-7, the V gene TRBV5-1, with D possibly TRBD1 on 6 matching bases. Judging by the DNA end, TRBJ2-5 fits better; the J call may be wrong. This CDR3 spans 15 amino acids. Per germline, CDR1 SGHRS and CDR2 YFSETQ.

This clonotype occurred a few times. This sequence joins TRBV9 and TRBJ2-7, with D perhaps TRBD2 (6 bases). Germline V gives CDR1 SGDLS, CDR2 YYNGEE. The CDR3 length is 16 residues. V was pared by 4 bases and J by 2 bases, with 19 bases between. For the CDR3, the DNA is TGTGCCAGCAGCCTGAAAAAGATAGGGGAGGCCTACGAGCAGTACTTC. Encoded protein: CASSLKKIGEAYEQYF.